This T cell receptor beta chain was identified during a study of T cells after yellow fever vaccination. In regard to this clonotype: What it recognizes is unknown.

Conversion of TCR transcripts into cDNA relied on 5'RACE template switching, which added a universal primer site and UMIs. Via MiXCR, TCRdb re-called the 5' RACE reads, giving one row per CDR3 protein. The sample contains about 120,000 distinct CDR3 sequences, over 8% of which appear only once. Whole-study findings and limits: It was a weaker secondary response, yet one that peaked faster, at day 5 versus 15. Primary-vaccination clones mostly resurfaced post-booster (96% CD4, roughly 87% CD8).

The origin of this receptor is a man younger than 35 who received the YFV17D yellow fever vaccine. The specimen comprised CD8+ T cells sorted from PBMCs, sampled on the day of the yellow fever booster vaccination.

As DNA, the CDR3 is TGTGCCAGCAGCTTAGGGGGGGCAGATGTTACTAACTATGGCTACACCTTC. Protein sequence: CASSLGGADVTNYGYTF. The genes are TRBV7-8 and TRBJ1-2, with TRBD1 as a possible D gene (6 bases). Germline CDR1 SGHVS, CDR2 FQNEAQ. The V and J ends lost 1 base and 0 bases respectively, with 15 bases between them. The CDR3 contains 17 residues.